These 2 T cell receptor beta chains were all obtained from the same sample, sequenced in a study of cytomegalovirus exposure and HLA in healthy donors. The PCR made use of 60 Vbeta and 13 Jbeta primers. Libraries were prepared by immunoSEQ multiplex PCR; TCRdb keeps only in-frame clonotypes and omits some of them. The sample holds about 88,000 clones, about 90% seen once. The sequencing sample was made of PBMCs. The receptors come from a man aged 18 to 30 in good health and CMV-seronegative.

The V call is TRBV19, the J call TRBJ2-1, with 10 positions matching TRBD2. Germline V lookup: CDR1 LNHDA, CDR2 SQIVND (reference sequence). The CDR3 totals 14 residues. Losses at the gene ends were 6 bases for V and 15 bases for J; bases not matched to a gene: 14. As DNA, the CDR3 is TGTGCCAGTAGCCCCCAGGGTCAAGCGGGAGGGAGGTTCTTC. Its protein is CASSPQGQAGGRFF. Variable domain in full (rest from reference TRBV19 and TRBJ2-1): DGGITQSPKYLFRKEGQNVTLSCEQNLNHDAMYWYRQDPGQGLRLIYYSQIVNDFQKGDIAEGYSVSREKKESFPLTVTSAQKNPTAFYLCASSPQGQAGGRFFGPGTRLTVL.

The CDR3 sequence is CASSLAGGADTQYF. The CDR3 coding sequence is TGTGCCAGCAGCTTAGCAGGAGGGGCAGATACGCAGTATTTT. The chain couples TRBV7-9 to TRBJ2-3; tentatively, D is TRBD2 (6 bases). Germline CDR1 and CDR2: SEHNR and FQNEAQ (reference sequence). The CDR3 contains 14 residues. V was cut by 0 bases and J by 4 bases, with 8 bases left in between.